The entry that follows covers one TCR beta chain sequence. In the original analysis: Estimates of nucleated cell counts were drawn from the amplification of reference gene primers. Sequencing was performed with immunoSEQ multiplex PCR; in TCRdb, only in-frame clones are kept and a portion is missing. The DNA gave D and trimming, while V, J and clone size come from that table. The repertoire holds about 160,000 clones, 70% to 85% seen once, with about 20% in the top ten. These data originate in a study of blood T cell repertoires in COVID-19. For the study at large: The United States, Italy and Spain were the sources of the acute and convalescent COVID-19 samples. PBMCs, B-cell-depleted T cells, or T cells provided the cDNA or gDNA that made up the material.

This receptor was identified in a woman older than 75 with acute or convalescent COVID-19. Sequenced input: peripheral blood.

CDR3 region: CASSLNREQTQYF. For the CDR3, the DNA is TGTGCCAGCAGCTTAAACCGCGAGCAGACCCAGTACTTC. The chain carries TRBV7-2 and TRBJ2-5; D uncertain. V lost 2 bases to trimming and J lost 6 bases, with 10 bases between them. Germline V gene data show CDR1 as SGHTA and CDR2 as FQGNSA. CDR3 size: 13 residues.